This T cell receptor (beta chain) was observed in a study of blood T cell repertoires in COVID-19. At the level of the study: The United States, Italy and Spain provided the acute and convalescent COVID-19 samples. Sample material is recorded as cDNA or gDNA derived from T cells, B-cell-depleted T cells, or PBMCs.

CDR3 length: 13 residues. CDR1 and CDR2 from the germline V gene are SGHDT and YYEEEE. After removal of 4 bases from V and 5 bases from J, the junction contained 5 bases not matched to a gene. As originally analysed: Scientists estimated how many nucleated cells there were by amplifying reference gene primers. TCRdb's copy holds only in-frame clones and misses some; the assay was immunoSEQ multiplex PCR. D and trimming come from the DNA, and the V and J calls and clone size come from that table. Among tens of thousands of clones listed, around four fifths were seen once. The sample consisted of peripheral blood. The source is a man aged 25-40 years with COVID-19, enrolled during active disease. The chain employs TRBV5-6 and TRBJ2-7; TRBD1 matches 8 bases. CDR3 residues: CASSVGQVDEQYF. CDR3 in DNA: TGTGCCAGCAGCGTGGGACAGGTCGACGAGCAGTACTTC.